Included here is one T cell receptor (beta chain) sequence, with context. These data come from a study of blood T cell repertoires in COVID-19. The assay was immunoSEQ multiplex PCR, and TCRdb's table has in-frame clones only and misses some. The data hold about 170,000 clones, with roughly nine tenths observed a single time. CDR1 and CDR2 from the germline V gene are MDHEN and SYDVKM. Trimming removed 2 bases at V and 1 base at J, with 8 bases between. The length of the CDR3 is 14 residues. V is TRBV28 and J is TRBJ2-5; D is undetermined. The sample was peripheral blood. This TCR came from a woman aged 80 or older in a cohort sampled during active or convalescent COVID-19. The CDR3 bases are TGTGCCAGCAGTTTAGTTCCGGGCCAAGAGACCCAGTACTTC. This gives the protein CASSLVPGQETQYF.